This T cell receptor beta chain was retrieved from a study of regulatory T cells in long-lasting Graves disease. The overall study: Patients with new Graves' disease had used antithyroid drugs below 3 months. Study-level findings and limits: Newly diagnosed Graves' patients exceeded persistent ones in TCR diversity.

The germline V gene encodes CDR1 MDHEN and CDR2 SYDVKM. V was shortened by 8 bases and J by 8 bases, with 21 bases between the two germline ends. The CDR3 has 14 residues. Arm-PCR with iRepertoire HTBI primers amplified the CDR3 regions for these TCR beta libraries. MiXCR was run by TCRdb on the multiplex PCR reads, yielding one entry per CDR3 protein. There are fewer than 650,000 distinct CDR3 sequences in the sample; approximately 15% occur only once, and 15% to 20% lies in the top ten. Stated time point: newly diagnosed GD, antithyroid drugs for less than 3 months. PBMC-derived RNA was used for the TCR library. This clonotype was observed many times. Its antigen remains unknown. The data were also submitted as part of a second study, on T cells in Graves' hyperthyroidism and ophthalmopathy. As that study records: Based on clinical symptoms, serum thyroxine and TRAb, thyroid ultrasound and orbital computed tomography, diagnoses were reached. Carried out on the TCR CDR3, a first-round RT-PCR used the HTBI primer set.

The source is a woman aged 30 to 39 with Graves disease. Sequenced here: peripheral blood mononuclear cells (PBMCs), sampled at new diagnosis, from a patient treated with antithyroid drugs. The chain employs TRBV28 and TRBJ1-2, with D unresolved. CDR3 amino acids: CASLEAATMRGYTF. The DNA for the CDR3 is TGTGCCAGCCTCGAGGCAGCCACCATGAGAGGCTACACCTTC.